This TCR beta chain was obtained from a study of shared clonotypes between healthy human individuals. The germline gives CDR1 SGHTA, CDR2 FQGTGA. There are 16 residues in the CDR3. Trimming took off 3 bases at V and 0 bases at J, with 13 bases between the two ends. Sequencing was performed with immunoSEQ multiplex PCR; in TCRdb, only in-frame clones are kept and a portion is missing. The profile shows about 480,000 clones, about three quarters of them singletons. The chain combines TRBV7-3 with TRBJ2-3; perhaps TRBD2 as D (6 bases). The specimen was PBMCs. This clonotype was obtained from a woman between 40 and 55 years old in good health. Some clones in this sample may be carry-over from other donors' samples. The CDR3, as DNA: TGTGCCAGCAGCTTGGTGCCCGGGGGTAGCACAGATACGCAGTATTTT. Translation: CASSLVPGGSTDTQYF.